This T cell receptor beta chain was observed in a study of T cells in Graves' hyperthyroidism and ophthalmopathy. Study results and caveats: Most clonotypes expanded in thyroid above 0.001 were likewise present in blood. Ophthalmopathy, as predicted by the model, came a median around 7 months after the prediction.

Concerning this clonotype: The target antigen is unknown.

The TCR beta CDR3 regions underwent amplification using RNA transcripts as the source. When the TCR CDR3 underwent first-round RT-PCR, the HTBI primer set was used. TCRdb fed the multiplex PCR reads into MiXCR, producing one record per CDR3 protein. This table holds about 520,000 distinct CDR3 sequences, less than 25% found once. The specimen sequenced was blood. The sequence was obtained from a woman in her 30s with Graves' ophthalmopathy.

CDR3 protein: CAWRQGNYGYTF. DNA for the CDR3: TGTGCCTGGAGACAGGGGAACTATGGCTACACCTTC. This rearrangement joins TRBV30 to TRBJ1-2; 7 positions match TRBD1. The CDR3 runs to 12 residues. CDR1 and CDR2 (germline): GTSNPN, SVGIG (reference sequence). The ends lost 3 bases at V and 2 bases at J; junction bases unmatched: 0.